A selection of T cell receptor beta chains follows, all from one sample in a study of graft-versus-host responses after intestinal transplantation. Libraries were prepared by immunoSEQ multiplex PCR; TCRdb keeps only in-frame clonotypes and omits some of them. The profile shows about 90,000 clones, 88% of them singletons. The antigens these receptors bind are not known. The sample here was unstimulated CD4+ T cells sorted from spleen or lymph node cells, taken before transplant. These receptors all stem from a human donor who was the organ donor for an intestinal transplant. CDR3s include the opening cysteine and the closing phenylalanine or tryptophan. The D gene is left open where the match is weak. A clone size is listed for some rows: how often the clone was seen (once, few, many), or a class if it is expanded.

TGTGCCAGCAGCTTAGTCACAGGGTGGAACTCTGGAAACACCATATATTTT | CASSLVTGWNSGNTIYF | NA | NA | TRBJ1-3 | TRBV7-9
TGTGCCAGCAGTGAACTACGGGGAGGCGGGGAGCTGTTTTTT | CASSELRGGGELFF | NA | NA | TRBJ2-2 | TRBV6-1
TGTGCCAGCACTTTGGCTATCGGCGGCGAAGCTTTCTTT | CASTLAIGGEAFF | NA | NA | TRBJ1-1 | TRBV2
TGCACCAGCAGCCAAGATTTGGGACAGGGAGGTACTGAAGCTTTCTTT | CTSSQDLGQGGTEAFF | NA | NA | TRBJ1-1 | TRBV1
TGTGCCAGCAGACTAGGGACAGGGAAGGACTATGGCTACACCTTC | CASRLGTGKDYGYTF | NA | TRBD1 | TRBJ1-2 | TRBV7-2
TGTGCCTGGAGTGTTTTCGGGGGGCGAAGCGAGCAGTACTTC | CAWSVFGGRSEQYF | NA | NA | TRBJ2-7 | TRBV30
TGTGCCAGCTCACCGGGTGGGCCCAAAGAGACCCAGTACTTC | CASSPGGPKETQYF | NA | NA | TRBJ2-5 | TRBV18
TGTGCCGGAGGCGAGTATGCCCAAGAGACCCAGTACTTC | CAGGEYAQETQYF | NA | NA | TRBJ2-5 | TRBV7-2
TGTGCCAGCAGTCGAGAGAGAGATACGCAGTATTTT | CASSRERDTQYF | NA | NA | TRBJ2-3 | TRBV2
TGCGCCAGGGGGGACACTAGCACAGATACGCAGTATTTT | CARGDTSTDTQYF | NA | NA | TRBJ2-3 | TRBV10-1
TGTGCCAGCAGCCGGGACTCAATGGCCCCTAATGAAAAACTGTTTTTT | CASSRDSMAPNEKLFF | NA | NA | TRBJ1-4 | TRBV5-4
TGTGCCAGCAGCTTAGCGGGCAGCCAAGAGACCCAGTACTTC | CASSLAGSQETQYF | NA | NA | TRBJ2-5 | TRBV7-9
TGTGCCAGCGTCGGAGGGGAGGATGGCTACACCTTC | CASVGGEDGYTF | NA | NA | TRBJ1-2 | TRBV28
TGTGCCAGCAGCCCACCCCGAGGGAAGACTGAGCAGTTCTTC | CASSPPRGKTEQFF | NA | NA | TRBJ2-1 | TRBV6-6
TGTGCCAGCAGCCAAGATCCCTTCTCCGCAAGCGGGGAGTCCTACAATGAGCAGTTCTTC | CASSQDPFSASGESYNEQFF | NA | TRBD2 | TRBJ2-1 | TRBV4-2
TGTGCCAGCAGACCACCGGGGGTAGGTGAGCAGTTCTTC | CASRPPGVGEQFF | NA | NA | TRBJ2-1 | TRBV5-4
TGTGCCAGCTCACCATGGCCCGGGTCTAACAATGAGCAGTTCTTC | CASSPWPGSNNEQFF | NA | NA | TRBJ2-1 | TRBV18
TGTGCCAGCAGTTCGGACAGCCTCGGGTTAGACTCGCATTTT | CASSSDSLGLDSHF | NA | NA | TRBJ1-5 | TRBV6-5
TGTGCCAGAAGCTTGGGTCGACAGGGGAGCTCCTACGAGCAGTACTTC | CARSLGRQGSSYEQYF | NA | TRBD1 | TRBJ2-7 | TRBV5-3
TGCGCCAGCAGCTTGGCCTCGACAACATACGAGCAGTACTTC | CASSLASTTYEQYF | NA | NA | TRBJ2-7 | TRBV5-1
TGTGCCAGCAGTTACACACGAAATAAGGGGGCGCGAGGCTACACCTTC | CASSYTRNKGARGYTF | NA | TRBD1 | TRBJ1-2 | TRBV6-5
TGTGCCAGCAGTTACTCCGGGACAGGGAGACCAGGCGAGCAGTACTTC | CASSYSGTGRPGEQYF | NA | TRBD1 | TRBJ2-7 | TRBV6-6
TGTGCCAGCCAAGCTAGAGGCCAGAATCAGCCCCAGCATTTT | CASQARGQNQPQHF | NA | NA | TRBJ1-5 | TRBV19
TGTGCCAGCAGCCCCACGGGACATTACACCGGGGAGCTGTTTTTT | CASSPTGHYTGELFF | NA | NA | TRBJ2-2 | TRBV7-3
TGTGCCAGCAGCCGAGGGACTAGCGGCCTCAAGGGAGGCAATGAGCAGTTCTTC | CASSRGTSGLKGGNEQFF | NA | TRBD2 | TRBJ2-1 | TRBV4-2
TGTGCCGAACTCGGTGGTAATGAGCAGTTCTTC | CAELGGNEQFF | NA | NA | TRBJ2-1 | TRBV7-9
TGTGCCAGCAGGGGGACAGAAGAGACCCAGTACTTC | CASRGTEETQYF | NA | TRBD1 | TRBJ2-5 | TRBV19
TGTGCCAGCAGCCACACCCCCGGACAGAACAATGAAAAACTGTTTTTT | CASSHTPGQNNEKLFF | NA | NA | TRBJ1-4 | TRBV7-8
TGTGCCAGCAGCTTAGGATGGGGTGGGAGCTACGACGAGCAGTACTTC | CASSLGWGGSYDEQYF | once | NA | TRBJ2-7 | TRBV7-2
TGTGCCAGTACTGTTAGCGGGGGAGGGTGGAATACGCAGTATTTT | CASTVSGGGWNTQYF | NA | TRBD2 | TRBJ2-3 | TRBV19
TGTGCCAGCAGCCCGAAAAGGGTGGGTACGGGAATGGACTACGAGCAGTACTTC | CASSPKRVGTGMDYEQYF | NA | NA | TRBJ2-7 | TRBV11-2
TGCAGCGTACAACGCACAGGGGAAGCTAACTATGGCTACACCTTC | CSVQRTGEANYGYTF | NA | TRBD1 | TRBJ1-2 | TRBV29-1
TGCGCCAGCAGCCAAGACAGGGGGAACCAGCCCCAGCATTTT | CASSQDRGNQPQHF | NA | TRBD1 | TRBJ1-5 | TRBV4-3
TGTGCCAGCCAGGGACTAGCGGGTTTCGGGGGGGCCAACGTCCTGACTTTC | CASQGLAGFGGANVLTF | NA | TRBD2 | TRBJ2-6 | TRBV4-2
TGTGCCAGCCGTGCGGGTGCGGAGACCCAGTACTTC | CASRAGAETQYF | NA | NA | TRBJ2-5 | TRBV28
TGCGCCAGCAGCCGCGGGACTAGCGGGACTAGCACAGATACGCAGTATTTT | CASSRGTSGTSTDTQYF | NA | TRBD2 | TRBJ2-3 | TRBV4-3
TGTGCCAGCAGGCCGGGACAGGGAGGAAACACCATATATTTT | CASRPGQGGNTIYF | NA | TRBD1 | TRBJ1-3 | TRBV2
TGTGCCAGCAGTTTACGGGGGAAGATGAACACTGAAGCTTTCTTT | CASSLRGKMNTEAFF | NA | NA | TRBJ1-1 | TRBV27
TGTGCCACCAGCGGTCAGGGGGGGAACACTGAAGCTTTCTTT | CATSGQGGNTEAFF | once | TRBD1 | TRBJ1-1 | TRBV15
TGTGCCAGCGCAGAGACTTACTACGAGCAGTACTTC | CASAETYYEQYF | NA | NA | TRBJ2-7 | TRBV6-1
TGTGCCAGCAGCTTGGGGGACAGGGTATCTGGGGCCAACGTCCTGACTTTC | CASSLGDRVSGANVLTF | NA | TRBD1 | TRBJ2-6 | TRBV5-4
TGTGCCAGCACTAACGACAGGGGCAGCTACACCTTC | CASTNDRGSYTF | NA | TRBD1 | TRBJ1-2 | TRBV2
TGTGCCAGCAGTGACAGGGGCCGTGGGATTTTT | CASSDRGRGIF | NA | TRBD1 | TRBJ2-3 | TRBV28
TGTGCCAGCAGCTTCGTAGACAGGGTACGGACTGAAGCTTTCTTT | CASSFVDRVRTEAFF | NA | TRBD1 | TRBJ1-1 | TRBV5-6
TGTGCCAGCAGCTTCTGGGGCCTCGGAAACACTGAAGCTTTCTTT | CASSFWGLGNTEAFF | NA | NA | TRBJ1-1 | TRBV5-6
TGTGCCAGCAGTGGGGGGGCGGGACAGGGGGAAGCTTTCTTT | CASSGGAGQGEAFF | NA | TRBD1 | TRBJ1-1 | TRBV2
TGTGCCACCAGCAGAGGGGGACTTGCCGGGGCCAACGTCCTGACTTTC | CATSRGGLAGANVLTF | once | NA | TRBJ2-6 | TRBV15
TGTGCCAGCAGCTTGATTCCCGACAGGGCCGCGCCTGAAGCTTTCTTT | CASSLIPDRAAPEAFF | NA | TRBD1 | TRBJ1-1 | TRBV5-5
TGTGCCAGCAGCCCCACACACAGCTCCTACAATGAGCAGTTCTTC | CASSPTHSSYNEQFF | NA | NA | TRBJ2-1 | TRBV9
TGTGCCAGCAGCTTAGGGACGGGGTGGGAGACCCAGTACTTC | CASSLGTGWETQYF | NA | NA | TRBJ2-5 | TRBV11-1
TGTGCCAGCAGCTTAGAGGTAGCGGGAGCACGCCGTTGGGTTTTAGATCCGCAGTATTTT | CASSLEVAGARRWVLDPQYF | NA | TRBD2 | TRBJ2-3 | TRBV11-2
TGTGCCAGCAGCTCCTCCTTGACTAGAGTCCAAGAGACCCAGTACTTC | CASSSSLTRVQETQYF | NA | NA | TRBJ2-5 | TRBV5-4
TGTGCCAGCAGCTTACTCGGACCAGGGTCTGGGGCCAACGTCCTGACTTTC | CASSLLGPGSGANVLTF | NA | NA | TRBJ2-6 | TRBV7-9
TGCAGCGTTGAAGCCACTCAGGGAGGCGAGCAGTACTTC | CSVEATQGGEQYF | NA | NA | TRBJ2-7 | TRBV29-1
TGTGCCAGCAGTTACGTCAAATGGCACAATGAGCAGTTCTTC | CASSYVKWHNEQFF | NA | NA | TRBJ2-1 | TRBV6-5
TGTGCCAGCAGTTACGGGGGGAACTATGGCTACACCTTC | CASSYGGNYGYTF | NA | NA | TRBJ1-2 | TRBV6-5
TGTGCCATCAGTGGGGACAGGGGACCTAATGAAAAACTGTTTTTT | CAISGDRGPNEKLFF | NA | TRBD1 | TRBJ1-4 | TRBV10-3
TGTGCCAGCAGCTTAGTCGGGGGGGAGAGTGGAGCTTTCTTT | CASSLVGGESGAFF | NA | NA | TRBJ1-1 | TRBV7-6